Listed below are T cell receptor beta chains from one sample, sequenced in a study of blood T cell repertoires in COVID-19. This table comes from immunoSEQ multiplex PCR, and its TCRdb copy is limited to in-frame clones, with some not included. The sample has approximately 150,000 clones; under 85% are singletons. The sequencing input was peripheral blood. Receptor source: a man aged 45-65 years with active or convalescent COVID-19. Each CDR3 is given with its conserved first and last residue. The D gene is left open where the match is weak. The size of a clone is reported for some rows only, either as once, few or many, or as a class for expanded clones.

NA,TRBJ2-4,TRBV20-1,NA,TGCAGTGCTAGTGAAGCAGGGTCAGCCAAAAACATTCAGTACTTC,CSASEAGSAKNIQYF
TRBD1,TRBJ1-2,TRBV10-3,NA,TGTGCCATCTTACAGGGGGCGCATGGCTACACCTTC,CAILQGAHGYTF
NA,TRBJ2-7,TRBV7-3,NA,TGTGCCAGCAGCTTAATCGGGGAGGAGCAGTACTTC,CASSLIGEEQYF
NA,TRBJ1-1,TRBV5-5,NA,TGTGCCAGCAACCCCGGGGGGGGGCCTGAAGCTTTCTTT,CASNPGGGPEAFF
TRBD1,TRBJ2-2,TRBV27,NA,TGTGCCAGCAGACGGACAGGGGCCGGGGAGCTGTTTTTT,CASRRTGAGELFF
NA,TRBJ2-1,TRBV9,NA,TGTGCCAGCAGCCTCGGACTGTCTGGGAATGAGCAGTTCTTC,CASSLGLSGNEQFF
NA,TRBJ1-2,TRBV11-2,NA,TGTGCCAGCAGCATTACAGCTAACTATGGCTACACCTTC,CASSITANYGYTF
TRBD2,TRBJ2-2,TRBV7-3,few,TGTGCCAGCAGCCTTAATAGACTAGCTGGCACCGGGGAGCTGTTTTTT,CASSLNRLAGTGELFF
TRBD2,TRBJ2-4,TRBV27,NA,TGTGCCAGCAGTCCACGGACTAGCGGAAGTTTC,CASSPRTSGSF
NA,TRBJ1-1,TRBV7-9,NA,TGTGCCAGCAGCTCCCGGGACACTGAAGCTTTCTTT,CASSSRDTEAFF
TRBD1,TRBJ2-7,TRBV30,once,TGTGCCTGGAGTTACCAGGACAGGGCCTCCTACGAGCAGTACTTC,CAWSYQDRASYEQYF
TRBD2,TRBJ2-7,TRBV6-5,NA,TGTGCCAGCAGTCCCAGACTAGCTTACGAGCAGTACTTC,CASSPRLAYEQYF
NA,TRBJ1-5,TRBV27,NA,TGTGCCAGCAGTTCAGAGCTCGGCGGGAATATCCTTGGACAGCCCCAGCATTTT,CASSSELGGNILGQPQHF
TRBD1,TRBJ1-3,TRBV11-2,NA,TGTGCCAGTTCGGGGACAGGGGCTGGAAACACCATATATTTT,CASSGTGAGNTIYF
NA,TRBJ2-7,TRBV5-1,NA,TGCGCCAGCATCCTCCGGGACAATGACTACGAGCAGTACTTC,CASILRDNDYEQYF
TRBD1,TRBJ2-5,TRBV5-1,NA,TGCGCCAGCACGGACAGGGCTCAATCGACCCAGTACTTC,CASTDRAQSTQYF
TRBD2,TRBJ2-1,TRBV7-2,NA,TGTGCCAGCACCGGGGGGTATGAGCAGTTCTTC,CASTGGYEQFF
NA,TRBJ2-5,TRBV28,once,TGTGCCAGCAGTTTAGCAGGGCAGGTGACCCAGTACTTC,CASSLAGQVTQYF
NA,TRBJ2-7,TRBV18,once,TGTGCCAGCTCACCAGGGCCCCCAACCTACGAGCAGTACTTC,CASSPGPPTYEQYF
TRBD2,TRBJ2-7,TRBV4-2,few,TGTGCCAGCAGCCAAAAACTAGCGGGAGGGGGTGAAGAGCAGTACTTC,CASSQKLAGGGEEQYF
NA,TRBJ1-2,TRBV25-1,NA,TGTGCCAGCAGTGGTCCCCTACAGGGTTCTAACTATGGCTACACCTTC,CASSGPLQGSNYGYTF
TRBD1,TRBJ1-5,TRBV19,NA,TGTGCCAGTGCCGGGACAGGGAATCAGCCCCAGCATTTT,CASAGTGNQPQHF
TRBD2,TRBJ2-5,TRBV3-1/TRBV3-2,NA,TGTGCCAGCAGCCATCTTCTAGCGGGAGGCAGACAGGGGGGGCAGTACTTC,CASSHLLAGGRQGGQYF
TRBD1,TRBJ2-7,TRBV4-1,NA,TGCGCCAGCAGCCAAGGAGGACAGGGATACGAGCAGTACTTC,CASSQGGQGYEQYF
TRBD1,TRBJ1-5,TRBV5-6,NA,TGTGCCAGCAGCTCAGCAGGGGGCCCCAATCAGCCCCAGCATTTT,CASSSAGGPNQPQHF
NA,TRBJ2-1,TRBV27,NA,TGTGCCAGCAGGCTACCAGGGCGCAATGAGCAGTTCTTC,CASRLPGRNEQFF
TRBD2,TRBJ2-3,TRBV28,NA,TGTGCCAGCAGTCCCCCAGGACTAGCATCTAGCACAGATACGCAGTATTTT,CASSPPGLASSTDTQYF
TRBD1,TRBJ2-5,TRBV24-1,NA,TGTGCCACCAGAGAGACAGGGCTGGAGACCCAGTACTTC,CATRETGLETQYF
NA,TRBJ2-1,TRBV5-5,few,TGTGCCAGCAGCTTGAGGCAGGGCCTGGACTACAATGAGCAGTTCTTC,CASSLRQGLDYNEQFF
NA,TRBJ2-1,TRBV9,NA,TGTGCCAGCAGCGTAGACGGAGGGGGCCGGGGTGAGCAGTTCTTC,CASSVDGGGRGEQFF
NA,TRBJ1-2,TRBV7-3,NA,TGTGCCAGCAGCTTTGGGAGAAACTATGGCTACACCTTC,CASSFGRNYGYTF
TRBD2,TRBJ2-1,TRBV7-6,NA,TGTGCCAGCAGCCATAGGCCTAGCGGGAGCGGGCACAATGAGCAGTTCTTC,CASSHRPSGSGHNEQFF
NA,TRBJ1-5,TRBV12-3/TRBV12-4,NA,TGTGCCAGCAGTTTAGGGTCCGCCGGGCCCCAGCATTTT,CASSLGSAGPQHF
TRBD2,TRBJ2-3,TRBV6-4,NA,TGTGCCAGCAGTGACGGCACTAGCGGGGCCACAGATACGCAGTATTTT,CASSDGTSGATDTQYF
NA,TRBJ2-5,TRBV9,NA,TGTGCCAGCAGCGTAGGGAACCCGATGCAGGGAGAGACCCAGTACTTC,CASSVGNPMQGETQYF
TRBD2,TRBJ2-7,TRBV5-1,NA,TGCGCCAGCAGCCTGGGACTAGCGGGAATTACGGAGCAGTACTTC,CASSLGLAGITEQYF
NA,TRBJ1-5,TRBV28,NA,TGTGCCAGCAGTTTGGGGAGGCAGAGCAATCAGCCCCAGCATTTT,CASSLGRQSNQPQHF
TRBD2,TRBJ2-1,TRBV3-1/TRBV3-2,NA,TGTGCCAGCAGCCAAGATAGGACTAGCGGGCCACACAATGAGCAGTTCTTC,CASSQDRTSGPHNEQFF
NA,TRBJ1-3,TRBV5-4,NA,TGTGCCAGCAGCCCGGGACTCCCGTACTCTGGAAACACCATATATTTT,CASSPGLPYSGNTIYF
TRBD1,TRBJ1-2,TRBV27,NA,TGTGCCAGCAGTGTCCGGGACAGGGAAGGCTACACCTTC,CASSVRDREGYTF
TRBD1,TRBJ2-7,TRBV27,NA,TGTGCCAGCAGTCGACAGGGGGCCTACGAGCAGTACTTC,CASSRQGAYEQYF
NA,TRBJ2-7,TRBV20-1,NA,TGCAGTGCTAGTCGGCAGGTGGAAAACGAGCAGTACTTC,CSASRQVENEQYF
NA,TRBJ1-2,TRBV19,NA,TGTGCCAGTAGTATACTGGGGCGCGGTGGCTACACCTTC,CASSILGRGGYTF
TRBD1,TRBJ1-6,TRBV5-1,few,TGCGCCAGCAGGGACAGGGTCTCCTATAATTCACCCCTCCACTTT,CASRDRVSYNSPLHF
NA,TRBJ2-7,TRBV28,NA,TGTGCCAGCAGTTTCCCGGGGGATGTGGACGAGCAGTACTTC,CASSFPGDVDEQYF
NA,TRBJ2-7,TRBV27,NA,TGTGCCAGCAGCCGAACCTTGGACAGCTACGAGCAGTACTTC,CASSRTLDSYEQYF
TRBD1,TRBJ2-7,TRBV15,NA,TGTGCCACCAGCAGAGGTCCAGGGGGCTGGGAGCAGTACTTC,CATSRGPGGWEQYF